What follows are 24 T cell receptor beta chains derived from one specimen sequenced in a study of T cell repertoires in cytomegalovirus infection (dated by TCRdb to between 2018 and 2021). TCRdb lists the instrument as Illumina HiSeq 1500. In TCRdb, the public reads were trimmed at Q25 with fastp and aligned with MiXCR, with productive beta chains retained. Rows are combined by CDR3 protein, so each entry shows the most common genes and DNA. For this sample there are around 740,000 distinct CDR3 sequences; 35% to 45% appear just once. The ten largest clones add up to around 3% of the sample. Sequenced sample: PBMCs. Source of these receptors: a human donor in good health (CMV status not recorded). Some clones in this sample may be carry-over from other donors' samples.

This clonotype was seen a handful of times. The rearrangement links TRBV28 to TRBJ1-5, with D possibly being TRBD1 (5 bases). V lost 9 bases, J lost 7 bases, and 13 bases lay in between. The CDR3 is 12 residues long. Germline CDR1 MDHEN, CDR2 SYDVKM. The CDR3 nucleotides read TGTGCCAGTGGTAGGGGTGGGCAGCCCCAGCATTTT. Protein product: CASGRGGQPQHF.

The V call is TRBV28, the J call TRBJ2-7, with 12 nucleotides matching TRBD2. The germline V gene has CDR1 MDHEN and CDR2 SYDVKM. Trimming took 7 bases from V and 2 from J; bases not matched to a gene: 3. This CDR3 is 14 amino acids long. This CDR3 is CASMPSGRAYEQYF. The CDR3 coding sequence is TGTGCCAGCATGCCTAGCGGGAGGGCCTACGAGCAGTACTTC.

The chain has TRBV5-6 and TRBJ2-7, with 11 bases that match TRBD1. The CDR3 length is 15 residues. Trimming took 5 bases from V and 2 from J; bases not matched to a gene: 6. Germline CDR1 SGHDT, CDR2 YYEEEE. Written as DNA, the CDR3 is TGTGCCAGCAGTCACGGGACAGGGGGAGCCTACGAGCAGTACTTC. It encodes CASSHGTGGAYEQYF. Looking up the rest from reference TRBV5-6 and TRBJ2-7 gives the full variable domain: DAGVTQSPTHLIKTRGQQVTLRCSPKSGHDTVSWYQQALGQGPQFIFQYYEEEERQRGNFPDRFSGHQFPNYSSELNVNALLLGDSALYLCASSHGTGGAYEQYFGPGTRLTVT.

This chain connects TRBV20-1 to TRBJ2-7, with TRBD2 matching over 7 bases. Trimming took 6 bases from V and 2 from J; bases not matched to a gene: 4. Looked up from germline, CDR1 is DFQATT and CDR2 is SNEGSKA (reference sequence). The CDR3 sequence is 12 residues long. The CDR3 loop is CSAGTSAYEQYF. The DNA for the CDR3 is TGCAGTGCAGGAACTAGCGCCTACGAGCAGTACTTC.

The chain combines TRBV10-3 with TRBJ2-3; 7 nucleotides align to TRBD2. This CDR3 is built from 14 residues. Germline values: CDR1 ENHRY, CDR2 SYGVKD. Losses at the gene ends were 9 bases for V and 3 bases for J; bases not matched to a gene: 9. Here the CDR3 reads CAIGRGSGTDTQYF. The CDR3 region has the DNA TGTGCCATTGGGCGGGGGAGTGGAACAGATACGCAGTATTTT.

This clonotype showed up many times. This rearrangement joins TRBV7-2 to TRBJ1-1, with unresolved D. V was shortened by 1 base and J by 5 bases, with 11 bases between the two germline ends. Germline V gives CDR1 SGHTA, CDR2 FQGNSA. The CDR3 has 14 amino acids. The CDR3 DNA reads as TGTGCCAGCAGCTTAGACCCCGGCCGAACTGAAGCTTTCTTT. Its protein is CASSLDPGRTEAFF.

The table lists this clonotype with a few counts. The gene calls are TRBV20-1 and TRBJ1-1; D might be TRBD1 (6 bases). The V and J ends lost 3 bases and 9 bases respectively, with 17 bases between them. Germline lookup yields CDR1 DFQATT and CDR2 SNEGSKA (reference sequence). The CDR3 contains 13 residues. CDR3 bases: TGCAGTGCTAGGGTGGCGGGGGCTGAGAAAGCTTTCTTT. Translated, it gives CSARVAGAEKAFF.

The chain employs TRBV7-9 and TRBJ2-7; TRBD2 is a possible D gene (5 bases). Per germline, CDR1 SEHNR and CDR2 FQNEAQ (reference sequence). V lost 8 bases and J 4 bases, leaving 15 bases between the germline ends. The CDR3 runs to 13 residues. For the CDR3, the DNA is TGTGCCAGCTCGACCGGTGGGGAGTACGAGCAGTACTTC. Translation: CASSTGGEYEQYF.

This clonotype has ten or more counts. This sequence joins TRBV7-2 and TRBJ2-3; TRBD2 agrees at 12 bases. With 5 bases clipped from V and 0 bases from J, the junction kept 12 bases outside the gene matches. The CDR3 contains 19 residues. The germline V gene has CDR1 SGHTA and CDR2 FQGNSA. The CDR3 nucleotides are TGTGCCAGCAGCCCCCGACCCGGACTAGCGGGACTTAGCACAGATACGCAGTATTTT. Encoded protein: CASSPRPGLAGLSTDTQYF.

About this clonotype itself: The junction shows a germline mismatch at one end, possibly a read error. The genes are TRBV28 and TRBJ2-1; unclear D gene. CDR3 length equals 16 residues. Germline CDR1 and CDR2: MDHEN and SYDVKM. The CDR3 loop reads CASTTSDPERYNERFF. The CDR3 nucleotides read TGTGCCAGCACCACATCTGACCCCGAAAGGTACAATGAGCGGTTCTTC.

This clonotype was observed a few times. The rearrangement uses TRBV5-1 and TRBJ2-7, with D possibly being TRBD1 (6 bases). The CDR3 is 16 amino acids. The V end was cut by 3 bases, the J end by 4 bases, with 20 bases between. Germline V lookup: CDR1 SGHRS, CDR2 YFSETQ. The CDR3 DNA follows: TGCGCCAGCAGCTCAAATTCAGGGGTGAGGGGGTACGAGCAGTACTTC. It encodes CASSSNSGVRGYEQYF.

Notes on this clonotype: An end of the junction does not agree with germline; a read error may underlie this. The chain links TRBV7-9 to TRBJ2-7; no firm D call. CDR1 SEHNR and CDR2 FQNEAQ come from the germline V gene (reference sequence). CDR3 length equals 11 residues. Here the CDR3 reads CASSATGSPFF. CDR3 nucleotide sequence: TGTGCCAGCAGCGCCACCGGTAGCCCTTTCTTC.

Turning to this clonotype: This may be a read error, as it is one base from a much larger clone. This CDR3 fails to terminate in the conserved phenylalanine or tryptophan, so it likely reflects a read error. The chain couples TRBV7-2 to TRBJ2-1, with a tentative D call TRBD1 (6 bases). This CDR3 spans 14 amino acids. V lost 6 bases and J 9 bases, leaving 18 bases between the germline ends. Germline CDR1 is SGHTA and CDR2 is FQGNSA. The CDR3 region has the DNA TGTGCCAGCAGGCGTCACACAGGGACGAGTGAGCAGTTCTTA. This translates into CASRRHTGTSEQFL.

The V gene is TRBV20-1, the J gene TRBJ2-5, with D unresolved. The CDR3 totals 14 residues. Germline V gives CDR1 DFQATT, CDR2 SNEGSKA (reference sequence). CDR3 loop: CSDSLAGVQETQYF. CDR3 in DNA: TGCAGCGATTCGCTTGCTGGGGTCCAAGAGACCCAGTACTTC.

This clonotype was recorded at least ten times. CDR3 sequence (DNA): TGTGCCAGCAGTGAGACAGGGTATGAGCAGTTCTTC. Its protein product is CASSETGYEQFF. The chain joins TRBV12-3 or TRBV12-4 to TRBJ2-1; the match to TRBD1 covers 7 bases. This CDR3 has 12 residues. V lost 5 bases, J lost 8 bases, and 3 bases stayed unmatched.

The chain recombines TRBV25-1 with TRBJ2-1, with 7 nucleotides matching TRBD2. CDR3 length: 19 residues. Germline V gene lookup returns CDR1 MGHDK and CDR2 SYGVNS. Trimming took 4 bases from V and 2 from J; bases not matched to a gene: 17. The CDR3 DNA follows: TGTGCCAGCAGTGCCCAAATGGGACTTATAGCGGGCCCCTACAATGAGCAGTTCTTC. It codes for CASSAQMGLIAGPYNEQFF.

This clonotype was seen more than once but under ten times. This chain links TRBV20-1 with TRBJ2-2; D is unresolved. The CDR3 has 16 amino acids. Germline lookup yields CDR1 DFQATT and CDR2 SNEGSKA (reference sequence). V was shortened by 5 bases and J by 2 bases, with 18 bases between the two germline ends. The CDR3: CSAFSPSGHNTGELFF. For the CDR3, the DNA is TGCAGTGCTTTCTCCCCGTCAGGCCACAACACCGGGGAGCTGTTTTTT.

This chain links TRBV7-3 with TRBJ1-1; D ambiguous. The V and J ends lost 5 bases and 2 bases respectively, with 9 bases between them. Germline assignment: CDR1 SGHTA and CDR2 FQGTGA. This CDR3 has 13 residues. CDR3 nucleotide sequence: TGTGCCAGCAGCGTTCAAAGAAACACTGAAGCTTTCTTT. This gives the protein CASSVQRNTEAFF.

V usage is TRBV7-6 and J usage is TRBJ2-1; TRBD1 agrees at 8 bases. V shed 5 bases and J 5 bases; nucleotides not matched to a gene: 8. The CDR3 spans 15 residues. Germline assignment: CDR1 SGHVS and CDR2 FNYEAQ. The CDR3 is CASSSRDRTHNEQFF. The CDR3 DNA sequence: TGTGCCAGCAGCAGCCGGGACAGGACCCACAATGAGCAGTTCTTC.

This clonotype was counted between two and nine times. The chain links TRBV6-2 or TRBV6-3 to TRBJ2-7; D is undetermined. Trimming left V 6 bases short and J 4 bases short, with 16 bases between. The CDR3 sequence is 14 residues long. Germline V gene data show CDR1 as MNHEY and CDR2 as SVGEGT. This CDR3 is CASSPRLVGYEQYF. The CDR3 nucleotides are TGTGCCAGCAGCCCGCGCCTAGTGGGGTACGAGCAGTACTTC.

The chain links TRBV7-1 to TRBJ1-2, with a tentative D call TRBD1 (5 bases). TRBV7-1 is an ORF, and what it does is uncertain. The CDR3 contains 14 residues. V was clipped by 5 bases and J by 5 bases, with 15 bases between them. CDR3 DNA: TGTGCCAGCAGCCCAAGCGACAGTCCATATGGCTACACCTTC. Amino acid sequence: CASSPSDSPYGYTF.

This clonotype showed up just a few times. This chain uses TRBV12-3 or TRBV12-4 with TRBJ1-6; TRBD1 aligns across 8 bases. The CDR3 is 17 amino acids. With 5 bases clipped from V and 7 bases from J, the junction kept 13 bases outside the gene matches. The CDR3: CASSPRAGGNRNSPLHF. As DNA, the CDR3 is TGTGCCAGCAGTCCCCGAGCAGGGGGCAATAGAAATTCACCCCTCCACTTT.

This clonotype was observed a few times. The chain carries TRBV28 and TRBJ2-6; D is possibly TRBD2 (5 bases). There are 16 residues in the CDR3. V shed 3 bases and J shed 2 bases, with 11 bases lying between them. The germline V gene encodes CDR1 MDHEN and CDR2 SYDVKM. CDR3 sequence (DNA): TGTGCCAGCAGTTTGACGGTCGGGGCTGGGGCCAACGTCCTGACTTTC. This codes for CASSLTVGAGANVLTF.

In its sample, this clonotype was seen a few times. The genes are TRBV7-2 and TRBJ1-6; perhaps TRBD1 as D (6 bases). The CDR3 consists of 14 residues. CDR1 is SGHTA and CDR2 is FQGNSA in the germline V gene. The V end was cut by 7 bases, the J end by 5 bases, with 12 bases between. In nucleotides, the CDR3 is TGTGCCAGCAAATTTGGACAGCATAATTCACCCCTCCACTTT. Protein sequence: CASKFGQHNSPLHF.